These 9 T cell receptor beta chains originate from one sample sequenced in a study of blood T cell repertoires in COVID-19 (dated by TCRdb to about 2020). The library was made by the immunoSEQ multiplex PCR assay. TCRdb took this table from immuneACCESS and kept in-frame rearrangements with V and J called. Such tables lack part of the clones; where checked against another copy, unresolved V genes explain under half of the gap, and the rest is unexplained. The sample table shows roughly 280,000 clones, and roughly 90% are seen once. The ten largest make up roughly 2.1% of the sample. Sequencing was carried out using peripheral blood. These receptors originate from a man over 45 with acute or convalescent COVID-19.

The rearrangement joins TRBV30 to TRBJ2-3; 12 bases are shared with TRBD1. V was pared by 1 base and J by 3 bases, with 5 bases of the junction left unmatched. The CDR3 runs 16 residues. Per germline, CDR1 GTSNPN and CDR2 SVGIG (reference sequence). CDR3 bases: TGTGCCTGGAGTGGGGGGACAGGGGGCTCGACAGATACGCAGTATTTT. Protein product: CAWSGGTGGSTDTQYF.

The rearrangement joins TRBV9 to TRBJ2-1; TRBD1 might be the D (6 bases). The germline V gene encodes CDR1 SGDLS and CDR2 YYNGEE. This CDR3 spans 15 amino acids. V was pared by 0 bases and J by 4 bases, with 11 bases between. The CDR3 reads CASSVDQGIYNEQFF. As DNA, the CDR3 is TGTGCCAGCAGCGTAGATCAGGGGATTTACAATGAGCAGTTCTTC.

The rearrangement links TRBV6-6 to TRBJ1-2; the D is unclear. CDR3 length equals 14 residues. The germline V gene encodes CDR1 MNHNY and CDR2 SVGAGI (reference sequence). Trimming took 0 bases from V and 4 from J, leaving 9 bases between them. In DNA, the CDR3 is TGTGCCAGCAGTTACTCGGAGGGCACCTATGGCTACACCTTC. This codes for CASSYSEGTYGYTF.

The V and J genes are TRBV18 and TRBJ1-1; no definite D call. This CDR3 contains 16 residues. Trimming left V 3 bases short and J 4 bases short, with 18 bases between. Germline CDR1 reads KGHSH; CDR2 reads LQKENI. CDR3 protein: CASSPNRPGGITEAFF. The CDR3 coding sequence is TGTGCCAGCTCACCCAATCGCCCCGGCGGAATCACTGAAGCTTTCTTT. Filled out from reference TRBV18 and TRBJ1-1, the complete variable domain reads NAGVMQNPRHLVRRRGQEARLRCSPMKGHSHVYWYRQLPEEGLKFMVYLQKENIIDESGMPKERFSAEFPKEGPSILRIQQVVRGDSAAYFCASSPNRPGGITEAFFGQGTRLTVV.

The V gene is TRBV7-3, the J gene TRBJ2-3; no definite D call. V shed 5 bases and J shed 8 bases, with 14 bases lying between them. This CDR3 has 13 amino acids. Germline lookup yields CDR1 SGHTA and CDR2 FQGTGA. The CDR3 spells CASSVDPTGTQYF. Written as DNA, the CDR3 is TGTGCCAGCAGCGTCGACCCGACGGGTACGCAGTATTTT.

CDR3 residues: CASSEAAGGSSPLHF. CDR3 sequence (DNA): TGTGCCAGCAGTGAAGCTGCAGGGGGTAGTTCACCCCTCCACTTT. The chain links TRBV6-1 to TRBJ1-6, with TRBD1 matching over 7 bases. The CDR3 consists of 15 residues. CDR1 is MNHNS and CDR2 is SASEGT in the germline V gene. Unmatched junction bases numbered 5, after V lost 0 bases and J lost 9 bases.

This clone was seen just once. The rearrangement joins TRBV6-2 or TRBV6-3 to TRBJ1-6, with a tentative D call TRBD1 (5 bases). This CDR3 spans 13 amino acids. The V gene's germline CDR1 is MNHEY and CDR2 SVGEGT. Trimming stripped 4 bases from V and 13 bases from J, with 14 bases between. Here the CDR3 reads CASSFPGLFPLHF. For the CDR3, the DNA is TGTGCCAGCAGTTTCCCGGGACTGTTCCCCCTCCACTTT.

The chain combines TRBV5-5 with TRBJ1-6; 9 bases line up with TRBD1. CDR1 and CDR2 from the germline V gene are SGHKS and YYEKEE (reference sequence). The CDR3 extends over 16 amino acids. V lost 5 bases to trimming and J lost 6 bases; unmatched junction nucleotides: 9. The CDR3 sequence: CASRDDRGVFNSPLHF. For the CDR3, the DNA is TGTGCCAGCAGAGATGACAGGGGGGTGTTTAATTCACCCCTCCACTTT.

This sequence joins TRBV7-9 and TRBJ2-7; 10 bases map to TRBD1. The CDR3 covers 15 residues. Germline CDR1 and CDR2: SEHNR and FQNEAQ (reference sequence). V was pared by 4 bases and J by 4 bases, with 7 bases of the junction left unmatched. The CDR3 bases are TGTGCCAGCAGCTCTACCGGGACAGGGGTTTACGAGCAGTACTTC. It specifies CASSSTGTGVYEQYF.